The rows below give T cell receptor beta chains drawn from one sample of a study of vaccination effects on CD4 cells after COVID-19. Sequenced by immunoSEQ multiplex PCR; TCRdb stores in-frame clones only, minus some. Here the sample spans approximately 47,000 clones, 76% being singletons. The antigens for these receptors are not known. The input for sequencing was CD4+ T cells from PBMCs cultured without peptide, taken before COVID-19 vaccination. Every receptor here comes from a human donor who had a prior SARS-CoV-2 infection. Each CDR3 is given with its conserved first and last residue. D genes are given only for firm matches.

d_gene,v_gene,CDR3aa
TRBD2,TRBV2,CASNRGGSYNEQFF
-,TRBV30,CAWSMRTAGEQYF
TRBD2,TRBV20-1,CSASRRGGVETQYF
-,TRBV5-6,CASRPRGRSSYEQYF
TRBD1,TRBV27,CASSRQGVNYGYTF
-,TRBV5-6,CASSLRLSTEAFF
TRBD1,TRBV5-8,CASSPDRGNLGEQYF
-,TRBV10-3,CAISESILARPRDGAFF
-,TRBV3-1/TRBV3-2,CASSPVGTTNEKLFF
-,TRBV19,CASSFLAQGYEQYF
TRBD1,TRBV2,CASSELPGGNTEAFF
-,TRBV12-3/TRBV12-4,CASSPQGANVLTF
-,TRBV7-2,CASSPSRRNTEAFF
TRBD2,TRBV2,CATMGLAGVASSYNEQFF
TRBD1,TRBV7-8,CASSLPETGALSYEQYF
-,TRBV5-4,CASSLERNQPQHF
-,TRBV18,CASSPGQNQPQHF
-,TRBV11-3,CASSVGGGKYF
TRBD2,TRBV6-1,CASSESFILAGGYNEQFF
TRBD2,TRBV11-3,CASSPKGVLAGGGDIQYF
-,TRBV11-3,CASSPGTKETQYF
-,TRBV4-3,CASSPRYPDTQYF
-,TRBV28,CASTSLVNSQASYEQYF
-,TRBV18,CASSRGGVNTEAFF
-,TRBV19,CASKPWGAQDGEQFF
-,TRBV9,CASSAGLAPYEQYF
TRBD1,TRBV27,CASSLTRTGAPYEQYF
TRBD2,TRBV7-3,CASSLRPAGANEQFF